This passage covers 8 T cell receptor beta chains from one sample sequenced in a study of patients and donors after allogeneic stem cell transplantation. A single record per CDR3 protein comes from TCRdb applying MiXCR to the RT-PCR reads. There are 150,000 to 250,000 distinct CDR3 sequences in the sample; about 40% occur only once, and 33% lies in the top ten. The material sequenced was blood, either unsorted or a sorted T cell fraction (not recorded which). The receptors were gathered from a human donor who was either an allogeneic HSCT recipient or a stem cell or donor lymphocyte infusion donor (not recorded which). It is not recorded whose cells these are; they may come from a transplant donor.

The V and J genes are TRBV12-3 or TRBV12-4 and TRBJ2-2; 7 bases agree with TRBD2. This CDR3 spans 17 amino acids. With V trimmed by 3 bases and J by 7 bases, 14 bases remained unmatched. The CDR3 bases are TGTGCCAGCAGTTTGGGACTCGCGGGAGTTAGGGGCGGGGAGCTGTTTTTT. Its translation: CASSLGLAGVRGGELFF.

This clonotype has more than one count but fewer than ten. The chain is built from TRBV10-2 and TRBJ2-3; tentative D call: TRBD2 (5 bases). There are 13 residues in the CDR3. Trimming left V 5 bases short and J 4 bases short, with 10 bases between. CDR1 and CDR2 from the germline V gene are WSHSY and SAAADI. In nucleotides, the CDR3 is TGCGCCAGCAGTACGGGAAGGGCAGATACGCAGTATTTT. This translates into CASSTGRADTQYF.

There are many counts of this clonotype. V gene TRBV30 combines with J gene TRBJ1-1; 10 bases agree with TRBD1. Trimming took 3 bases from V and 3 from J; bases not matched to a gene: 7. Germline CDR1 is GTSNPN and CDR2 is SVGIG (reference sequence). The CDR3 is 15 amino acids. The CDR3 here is CAWRPSGTGDTEAFF. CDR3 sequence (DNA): TGTGCCTGGAGGCCATCCGGGACAGGGGACACTGAAGCTTTCTTT.

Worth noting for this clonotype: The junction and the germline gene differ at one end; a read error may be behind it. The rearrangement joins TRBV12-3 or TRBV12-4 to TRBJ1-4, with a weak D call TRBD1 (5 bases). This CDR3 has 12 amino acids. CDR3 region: CASSPTGQAAVF. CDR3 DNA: TGTGCCAGCAGCCCCACCGGACAAGCAGCGGTTTTT.

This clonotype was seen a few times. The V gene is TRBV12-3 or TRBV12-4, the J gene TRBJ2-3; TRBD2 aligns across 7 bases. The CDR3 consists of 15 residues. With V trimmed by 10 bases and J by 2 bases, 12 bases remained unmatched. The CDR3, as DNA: TGTGCCACCTCCTACCGAGCGGGGAACACAGATACGCAGTATTTT. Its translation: CATSYRAGNTDTQYF.

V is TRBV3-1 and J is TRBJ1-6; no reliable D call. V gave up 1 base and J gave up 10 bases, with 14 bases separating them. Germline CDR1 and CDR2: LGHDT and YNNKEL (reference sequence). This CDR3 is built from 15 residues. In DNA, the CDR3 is TGTGCCAGCAGCCAAGTTGCCCAACTGGGGTCACCCCTCCACTTT. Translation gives CASSQVAQLGSPLHF.

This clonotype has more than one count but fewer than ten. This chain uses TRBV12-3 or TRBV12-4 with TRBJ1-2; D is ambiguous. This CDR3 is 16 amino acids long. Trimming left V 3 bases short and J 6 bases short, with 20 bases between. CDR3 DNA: TGTGCCAGCAGTTTCTTTATGGCCGAAAGAGTCGATGGCTACACCTTC. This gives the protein CASSFFMAERVDGYTF.

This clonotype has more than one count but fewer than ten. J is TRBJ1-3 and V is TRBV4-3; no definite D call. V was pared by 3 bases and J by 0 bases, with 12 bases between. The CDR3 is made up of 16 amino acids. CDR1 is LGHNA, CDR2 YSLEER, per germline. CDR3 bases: TGCGCCAGCAGCCAGGACCCTCCGAGCTCTGGAAACACCATATATTTT. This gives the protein CASSQDPPSSGNTIYF.